This T cell receptor beta chain came from a study of shared clonotypes between healthy human individuals. Naive CD8 cells lacked CD45RO and underwent positive selection for CCR7, leaving out terminally differentiated effector memory CD45RA+ cells. Broader study findings: Donor clonotype sharing was expected to depend on sequencing depth.

Data came from immunoSEQ multiplex PCR; TCRdb stores just in-frame clones and leaves some out. This sample carries more than 500,000 clones, about 95% of them seen once, and the ten largest clones take around 0.11%. This clone was detected once. Its antigen is still unknown. The ends lost 2 bases at V and 7 bases at J; junction bases unmatched: 10. Germline-derived CDR1 and CDR2 are MNHNY and SVGAGI (reference sequence). The CDR3 has 16 residues. The source material was naive CD8+ T cells sorted from blood. The receptor was derived from a woman in her thirties in good health. The chain is built from TRBV6-6 and TRBJ1-5; 8 bases map to TRBD1. CDR3 sequence: CASSYPNDRGGQPQHF. CDR3 in DNA: TGTGCCAGCAGTTACCCTAATGACAGGGGTGGACAGCCCCAGCATTTT.